The T cell receptor beta chain described here comes from a study of identical twins. TCRdb recomputed calls from the 5' RACE reads with MiXCR, one row per CDR3 protein. The table records 1.5 million to 2 million distinct CDR3 sequences, under 35% of them present only once. General observations from the study: Low generation-probability sequences were in excess among twin-shared out-of-frame alpha sequences.

Concerning this clonotype: Its antigen is unidentified.

Per the germline V gene, CDR1 is SEHNR and CDR2 is FQNEAQ (reference sequence). The CDR3 spans 15 residues. Unmatched junction bases numbered 6, after V lost 3 bases and J lost 4 bases. This clonotype was obtained from a newborn girl in good health. The sequenced sample consisted of cord blood. The chain joins TRBV7-9 to TRBJ2-3; 8 nucleotides agree with TRBD1. The CDR3 DNA is TGTGCCAGCAGCTTTTCAGGGGGCGCATCAGATACGCAGTATTTT. Protein sequence: CASSFSGGASDTQYF. Combining the CDR3 with reference TRBV7-9 and TRBJ2-3 gives the whole variable domain DTGVSQNPRHKITKRGQNVTFRCDPISEHNRLYWYRQTLGQGPEFLTYFQNEAQLEKSRLLSDRFSAERPKGSFSTLEIQRTEQGDSAMYLCASSFSGGASDTQYFGPGTRLTVL.